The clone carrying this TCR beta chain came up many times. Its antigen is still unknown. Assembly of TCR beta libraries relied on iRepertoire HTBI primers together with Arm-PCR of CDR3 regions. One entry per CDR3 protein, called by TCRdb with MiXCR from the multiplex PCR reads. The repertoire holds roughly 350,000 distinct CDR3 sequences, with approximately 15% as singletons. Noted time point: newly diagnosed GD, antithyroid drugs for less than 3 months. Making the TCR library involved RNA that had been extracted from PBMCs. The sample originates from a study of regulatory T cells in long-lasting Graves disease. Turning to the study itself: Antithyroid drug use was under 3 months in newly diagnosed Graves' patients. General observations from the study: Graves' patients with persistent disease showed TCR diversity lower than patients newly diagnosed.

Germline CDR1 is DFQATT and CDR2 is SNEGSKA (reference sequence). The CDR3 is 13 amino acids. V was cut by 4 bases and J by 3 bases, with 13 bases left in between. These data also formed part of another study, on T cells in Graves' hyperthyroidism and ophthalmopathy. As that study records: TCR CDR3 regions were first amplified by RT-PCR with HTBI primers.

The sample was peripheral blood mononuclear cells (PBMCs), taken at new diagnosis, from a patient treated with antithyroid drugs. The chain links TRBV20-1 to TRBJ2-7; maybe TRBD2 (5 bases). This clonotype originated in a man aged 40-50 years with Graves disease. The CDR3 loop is CSAKRGLDYEQYF. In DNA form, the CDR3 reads TGCAGTGCTAAAAGAGGGTTAGACTACGAGCAGTACTTC.